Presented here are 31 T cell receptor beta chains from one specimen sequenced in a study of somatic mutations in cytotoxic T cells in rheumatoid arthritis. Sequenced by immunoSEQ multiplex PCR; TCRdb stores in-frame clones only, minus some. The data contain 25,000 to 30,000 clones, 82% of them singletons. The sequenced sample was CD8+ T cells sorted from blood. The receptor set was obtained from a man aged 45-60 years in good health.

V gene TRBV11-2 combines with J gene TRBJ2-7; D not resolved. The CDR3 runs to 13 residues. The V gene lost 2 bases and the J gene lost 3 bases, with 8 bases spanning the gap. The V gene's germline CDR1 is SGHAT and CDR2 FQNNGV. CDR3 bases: TGTGCCAGCAGCTTAATGAAGAGCTACGAGCAGTACTTC. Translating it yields CASSLMKSYEQYF.

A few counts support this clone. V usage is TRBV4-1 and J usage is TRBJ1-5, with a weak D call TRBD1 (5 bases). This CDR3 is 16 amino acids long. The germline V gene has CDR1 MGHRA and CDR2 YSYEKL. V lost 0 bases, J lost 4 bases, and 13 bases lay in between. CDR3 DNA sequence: TGCGCCAGCAGCCAAGATTCGGGGCCAGCAAATCAGCCCCAGCATTTT. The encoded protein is CASSQDSGPANQPQHF.

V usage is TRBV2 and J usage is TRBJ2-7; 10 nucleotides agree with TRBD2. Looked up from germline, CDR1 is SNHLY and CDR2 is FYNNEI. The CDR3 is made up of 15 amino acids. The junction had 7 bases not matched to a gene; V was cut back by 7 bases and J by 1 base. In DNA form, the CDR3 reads TGTGCCAGCAAAGTAGGACTAGCGGCATCCTACGAGCAGTACTTC. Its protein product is CASKVGLAASYEQYF.

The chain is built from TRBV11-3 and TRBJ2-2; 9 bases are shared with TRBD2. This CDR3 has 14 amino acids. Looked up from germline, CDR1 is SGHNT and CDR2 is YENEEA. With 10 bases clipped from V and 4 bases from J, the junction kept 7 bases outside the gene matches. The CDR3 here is CATYGLASTGELFF. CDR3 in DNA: TGTGCCACCTATGGACTAGCGAGCACCGGGGAGCTGTTTTTT.

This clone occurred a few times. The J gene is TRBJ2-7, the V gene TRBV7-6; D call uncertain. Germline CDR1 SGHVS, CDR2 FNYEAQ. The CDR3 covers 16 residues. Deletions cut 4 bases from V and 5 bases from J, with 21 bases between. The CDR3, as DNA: TGTGCCAGCAGCTCAAAGACCGGAGAACGGTTCCACGAGCAGTACTTC. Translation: CASSSKTGERFHEQYF.

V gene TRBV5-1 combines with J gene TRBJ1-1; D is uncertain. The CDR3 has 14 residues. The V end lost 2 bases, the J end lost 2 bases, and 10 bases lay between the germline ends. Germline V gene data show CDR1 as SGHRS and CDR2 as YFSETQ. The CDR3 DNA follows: TGCGCCAGCAGCTTAGCAGATCTCAACACTGAAGCTTTCTTT. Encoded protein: CASSLADLNTEAFF. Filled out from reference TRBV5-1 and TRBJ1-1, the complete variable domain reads KAGVTQTPRYLIKTRGQQVTLSCSPISGHRSVSWYQQTPGQGLQFLFEYFSETQRNKGNFPGRFSGRQFSNSRSEMNVSTLELGDSALYLCASSLADLNTEAFFGQGTRLTVV.

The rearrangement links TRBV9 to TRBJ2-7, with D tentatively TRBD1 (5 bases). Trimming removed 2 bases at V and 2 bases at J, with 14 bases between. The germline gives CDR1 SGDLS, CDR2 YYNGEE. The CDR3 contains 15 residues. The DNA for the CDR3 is TGTGCCAGCAGCGTTGGTCAGGGTTCGACCTACGAGCAGTACTTC. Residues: CASSVGQGSTYEQYF.

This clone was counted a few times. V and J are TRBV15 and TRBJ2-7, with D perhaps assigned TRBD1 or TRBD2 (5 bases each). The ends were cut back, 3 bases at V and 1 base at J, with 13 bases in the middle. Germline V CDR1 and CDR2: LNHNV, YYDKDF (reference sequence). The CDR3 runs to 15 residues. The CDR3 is CATSRGSEGSYEQYF. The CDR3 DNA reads TGTGCCACCAGCAGGGGGAGTGAGGGGTCCTACGAGCAGTACTTC.

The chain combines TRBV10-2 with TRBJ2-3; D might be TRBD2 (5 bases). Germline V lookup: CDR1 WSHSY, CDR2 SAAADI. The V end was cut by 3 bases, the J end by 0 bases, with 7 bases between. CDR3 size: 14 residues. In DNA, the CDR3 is TGCGCCAGCAGTGAAGACTACAGCACAGATACGCAGTATTTT. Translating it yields CASSEDYSTDTQYF.

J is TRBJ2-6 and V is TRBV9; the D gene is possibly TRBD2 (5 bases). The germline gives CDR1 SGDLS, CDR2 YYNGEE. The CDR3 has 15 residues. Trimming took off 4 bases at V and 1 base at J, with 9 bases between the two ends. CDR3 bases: TGTGCCAGCAGCCGAGGGTTATCTGGGGCCAACGTCCTGACTTTC. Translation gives CASSRGLSGANVLTF.

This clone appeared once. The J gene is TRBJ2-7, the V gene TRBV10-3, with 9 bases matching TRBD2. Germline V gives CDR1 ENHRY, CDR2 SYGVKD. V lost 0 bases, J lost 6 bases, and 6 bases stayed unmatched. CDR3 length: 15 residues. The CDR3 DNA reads TGTGCCATCAGTGAGTCGGGGGTAGCGGGAGTCGAGCAGTACTTC. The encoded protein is CAISESGVAGVEQYF.

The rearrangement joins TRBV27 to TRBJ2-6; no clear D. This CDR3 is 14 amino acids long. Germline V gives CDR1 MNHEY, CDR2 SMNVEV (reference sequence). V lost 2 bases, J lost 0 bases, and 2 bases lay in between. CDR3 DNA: TGTGCCAGCAGTTTAGCCTCTGGGGCCAACGTCCTGACTTTC. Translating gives CASSLASGANVLTF.

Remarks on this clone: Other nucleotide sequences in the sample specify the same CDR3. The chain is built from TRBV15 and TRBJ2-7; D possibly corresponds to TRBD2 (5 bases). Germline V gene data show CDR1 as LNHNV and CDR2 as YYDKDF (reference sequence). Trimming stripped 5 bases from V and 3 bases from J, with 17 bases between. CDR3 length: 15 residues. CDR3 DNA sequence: TGTGCCACCAGCCTGATGACGGGGAGAGGCTACGAGCAGTACTTC. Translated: CATSLMTGRGYEQYF.

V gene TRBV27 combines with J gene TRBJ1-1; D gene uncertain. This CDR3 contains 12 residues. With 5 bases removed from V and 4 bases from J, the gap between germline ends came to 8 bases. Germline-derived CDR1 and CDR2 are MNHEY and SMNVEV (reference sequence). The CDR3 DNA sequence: TGTGCCAGCAGTCGGGGAAGCACTGAAGCTTTCTTT. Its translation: CASSRGSTEAFF.

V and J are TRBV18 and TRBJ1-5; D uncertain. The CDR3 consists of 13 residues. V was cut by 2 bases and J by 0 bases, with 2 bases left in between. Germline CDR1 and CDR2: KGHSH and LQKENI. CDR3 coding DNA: TGTGCCAGCTCACCAGTTAGCAATCAGCCCCAGCATTTT. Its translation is CASSPVSNQPQHF.

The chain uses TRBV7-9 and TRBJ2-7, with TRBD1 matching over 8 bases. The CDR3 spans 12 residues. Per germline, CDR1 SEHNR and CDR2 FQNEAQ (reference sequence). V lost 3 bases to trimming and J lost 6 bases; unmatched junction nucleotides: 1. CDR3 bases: TGTGCCAGCAGCTTGGGGACAGGCGAGCAGTACTTC. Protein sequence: CASSLGTGEQYF. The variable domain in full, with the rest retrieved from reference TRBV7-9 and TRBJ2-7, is DTGVSQNPRHKITKRGQNVTFRCDPISEHNRLYWYRQTLGQGPEFLTYFQNEAQLEKSRLLSDRFSAERPKGSFSTLEIQRTEQGDSAMYLCASSLGTGEQYFGPGTRLTVT.

The CDR3 sequence: CASSLWGTRDNEQFF. As DNA, the CDR3 is TGTGCCAGCAGCTTATGGGGGACTAGGGACAATGAGCAGTTCTTC. V gene TRBV7-9 combines with J gene TRBJ2-1, with TRBD2 matching over 8 bases. Germline lookup yields CDR1 SEHNR and CDR2 FQNEAQ (reference sequence). The CDR3 totals 15 residues. The V segment lost 2 bases and the J segment 5 bases; nucleotides outside the gene matches: 5.

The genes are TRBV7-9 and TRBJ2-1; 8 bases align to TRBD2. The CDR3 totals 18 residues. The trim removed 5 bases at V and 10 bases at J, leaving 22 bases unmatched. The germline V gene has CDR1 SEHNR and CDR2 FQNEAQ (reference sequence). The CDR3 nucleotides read TGTGCCAGCAGCGATCCAGAGCCGGGACTAGGGGAAATAAGCGAGCAGTTCTTC. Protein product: CASSDPEPGLGEISEQFF.

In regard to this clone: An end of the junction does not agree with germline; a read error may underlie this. CDR3 in amino acids: CASSLVKYNQPQHF. The CDR3 DNA is TGCGCCAGCAGCTTAGTCAAATACAATCAGCCCCAGCATTTT. This chain connects TRBV7-8 to TRBJ1-5; D unresolved. Germline CDR1 and CDR2: SGHVS and FQNEAQ. This CDR3 comprises 14 residues.

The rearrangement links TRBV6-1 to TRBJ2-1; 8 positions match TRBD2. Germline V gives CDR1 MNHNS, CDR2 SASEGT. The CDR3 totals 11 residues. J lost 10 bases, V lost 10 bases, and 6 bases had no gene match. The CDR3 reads CATGGGGEQFF. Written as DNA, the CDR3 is TGTGCCACCGGGGGGGGCGGAGAGCAGTTCTTC.

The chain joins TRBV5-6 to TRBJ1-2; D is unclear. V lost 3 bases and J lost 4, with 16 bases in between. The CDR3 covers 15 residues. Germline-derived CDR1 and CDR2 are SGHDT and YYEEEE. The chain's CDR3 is CASSYKDQPSYGYTF. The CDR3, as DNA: TGTGCCAGCAGCTATAAGGACCAGCCGAGCTATGGCTACACCTTC.

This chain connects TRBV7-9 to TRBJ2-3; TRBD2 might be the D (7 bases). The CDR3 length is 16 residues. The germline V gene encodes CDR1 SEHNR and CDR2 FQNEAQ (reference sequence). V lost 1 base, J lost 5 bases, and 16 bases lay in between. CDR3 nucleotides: TGTGCCAGCAGCTTAGAGGCGGCGGGGGCAGGAGATACGCAGTATTTT. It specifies CASSLEAAGAGDTQYF.

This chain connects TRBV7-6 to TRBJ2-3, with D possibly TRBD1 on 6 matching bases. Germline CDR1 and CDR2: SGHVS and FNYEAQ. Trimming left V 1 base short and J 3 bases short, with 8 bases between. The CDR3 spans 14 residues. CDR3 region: CASSLDRVTDTQYF. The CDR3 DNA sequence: TGTGCCAGCAGCTTAGACAGGGTAACAGATACGCAGTATTTT.

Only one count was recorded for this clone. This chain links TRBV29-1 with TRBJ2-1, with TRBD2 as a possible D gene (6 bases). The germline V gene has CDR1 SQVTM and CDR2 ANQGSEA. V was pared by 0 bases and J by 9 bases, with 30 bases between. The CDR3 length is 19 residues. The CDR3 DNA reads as TGCAGCGTTGAAGATATATTAGGGGACTCCCAATCCCCCCCTGGTGAGCAGTTCTTC. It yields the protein CSVEDILGDSQSPPGEQFF.

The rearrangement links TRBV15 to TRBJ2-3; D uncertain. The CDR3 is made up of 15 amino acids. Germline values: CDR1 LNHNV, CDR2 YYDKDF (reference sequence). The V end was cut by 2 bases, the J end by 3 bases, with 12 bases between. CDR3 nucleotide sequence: TGTGCCACCAGCAGAATCGTTGCTTTAACAGATACGCAGTATTTT. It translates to CATSRIVALTDTQYF. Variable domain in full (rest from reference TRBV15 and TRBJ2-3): DAMVIQNPRYQVTQFGKPVTLSCSQTLNHNVMYWYQQKSSQAPKLLFHYYDKDFNNEADTPDNFQSRRPNTSFCFLDIRSPGLGDTAMYLCATSRIVALTDTQYFGPGTRLTVL.

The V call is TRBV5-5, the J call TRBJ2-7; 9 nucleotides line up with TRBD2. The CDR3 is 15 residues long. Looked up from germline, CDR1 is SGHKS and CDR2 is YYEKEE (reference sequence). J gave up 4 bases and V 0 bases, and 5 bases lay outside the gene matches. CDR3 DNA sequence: TGTGCCAGCAGCTTGGATCGGCTAGCGGGATACGAGCAGTACTTC. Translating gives CASSLDRLAGYEQYF.

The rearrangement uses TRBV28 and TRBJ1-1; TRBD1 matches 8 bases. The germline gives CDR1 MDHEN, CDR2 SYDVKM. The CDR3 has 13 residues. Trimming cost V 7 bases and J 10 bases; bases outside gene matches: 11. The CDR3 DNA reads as TGTGCCAGCACCAGCTACCTCAGGGGGCTAGCTTTCTTT. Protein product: CASTSYLRGLAFF.

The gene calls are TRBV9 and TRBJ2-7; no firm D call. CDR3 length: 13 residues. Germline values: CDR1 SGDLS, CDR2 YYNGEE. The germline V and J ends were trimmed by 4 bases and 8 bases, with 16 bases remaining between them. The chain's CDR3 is CASSPRFGPKQYF. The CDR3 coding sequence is TGTGCCAGCAGCCCCCGCTTCGGGCCAAAGCAGTACTTC. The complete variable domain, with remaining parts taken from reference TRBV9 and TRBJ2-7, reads DSGVTQTPKHLITATGQRVTLRCSPRSGDLSVYWYQQSLDQGLQFLIQYYNGEERAKGNILERFSAQQFPDLHSELNLSSLELGDSALYFCASSPRFGPKQYFGPGTRLTVT.

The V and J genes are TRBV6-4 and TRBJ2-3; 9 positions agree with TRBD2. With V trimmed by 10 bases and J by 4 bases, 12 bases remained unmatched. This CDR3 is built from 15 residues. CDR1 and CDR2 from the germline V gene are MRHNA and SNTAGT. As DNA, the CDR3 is TGTGCCACCGCCCGGGTAGCGGGGGCGGCAGATACGCAGTATTTT. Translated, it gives CATARVAGAADTQYF.

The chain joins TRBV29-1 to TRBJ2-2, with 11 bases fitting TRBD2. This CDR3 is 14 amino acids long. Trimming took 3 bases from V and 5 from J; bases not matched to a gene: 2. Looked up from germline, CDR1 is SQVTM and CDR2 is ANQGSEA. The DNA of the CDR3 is TGCAGCGTTGAGGCTAGCGGGAGGACCGGGGAGCTGTTTTTT. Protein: CSVEASGRTGELFF.

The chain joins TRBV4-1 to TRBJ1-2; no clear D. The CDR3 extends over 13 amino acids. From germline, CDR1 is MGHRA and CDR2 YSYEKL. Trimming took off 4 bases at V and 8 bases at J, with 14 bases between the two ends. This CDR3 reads CASSPGLLRGYTF. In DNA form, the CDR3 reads TGCGCCAGCAGCCCCGGCCTTCTCCGGGGCTACACCTTC.